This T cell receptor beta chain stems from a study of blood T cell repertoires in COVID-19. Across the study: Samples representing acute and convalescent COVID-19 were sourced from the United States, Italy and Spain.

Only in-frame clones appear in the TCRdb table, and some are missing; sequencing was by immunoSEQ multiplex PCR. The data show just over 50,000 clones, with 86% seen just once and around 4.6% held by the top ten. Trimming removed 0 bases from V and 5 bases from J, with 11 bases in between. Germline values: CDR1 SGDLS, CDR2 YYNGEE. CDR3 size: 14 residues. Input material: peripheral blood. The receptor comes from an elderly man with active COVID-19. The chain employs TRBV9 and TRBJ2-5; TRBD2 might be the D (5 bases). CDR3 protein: CASSVGVGEETQYF. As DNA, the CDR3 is TGTGCCAGCAGCGTAGGAGTGGGAGAGGAGACCCAGTACTTC.